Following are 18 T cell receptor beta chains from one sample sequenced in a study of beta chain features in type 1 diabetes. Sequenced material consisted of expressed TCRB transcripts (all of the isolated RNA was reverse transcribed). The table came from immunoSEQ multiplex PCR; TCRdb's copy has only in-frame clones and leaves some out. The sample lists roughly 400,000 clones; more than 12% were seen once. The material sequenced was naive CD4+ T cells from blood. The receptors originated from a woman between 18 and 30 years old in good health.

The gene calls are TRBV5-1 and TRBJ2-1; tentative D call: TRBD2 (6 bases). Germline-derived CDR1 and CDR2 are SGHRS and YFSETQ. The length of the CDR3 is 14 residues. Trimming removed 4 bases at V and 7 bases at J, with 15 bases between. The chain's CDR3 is CASSRSGEANEQFF. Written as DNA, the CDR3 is TGCGCCAGCAGCAGGTCGGGAGAGGCTAATGAGCAGTTCTTC.

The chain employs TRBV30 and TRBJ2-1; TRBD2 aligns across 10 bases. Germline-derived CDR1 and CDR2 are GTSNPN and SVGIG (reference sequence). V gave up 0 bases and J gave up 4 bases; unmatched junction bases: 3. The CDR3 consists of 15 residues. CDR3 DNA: TGTGCCTGGAGTGTACTAGCGGGGAGGTACAATGAGCAGTTCTTC. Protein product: CAWSVLAGRYNEQFF.

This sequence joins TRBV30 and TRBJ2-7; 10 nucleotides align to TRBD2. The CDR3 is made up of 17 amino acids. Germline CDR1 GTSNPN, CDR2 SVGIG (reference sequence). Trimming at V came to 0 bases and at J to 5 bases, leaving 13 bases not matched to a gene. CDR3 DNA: TGTGCCTGGAGTGTACGGAGTCTAGCGGGAGTAATCCACGAGCAGTACTTC. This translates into CAWSVRSLAGVIHEQYF. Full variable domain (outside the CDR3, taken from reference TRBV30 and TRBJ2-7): SQTIHQWPATLVQPVGSPLSLECTVEGTSNPNLYWYRQAAGRGLQLLFYSVGIGQISSEVPQNLSASRPQDRQFILSSKKLLLSDSGFYLCAWSVRSLAGVIHEQYFGPGTRLTVT.

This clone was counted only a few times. The CDR3 sequence: CASSPPGRAEAFF. CDR3 bases: TGTGCCAGCTCACCACCGGGGCGCGCTGAAGCTTTCTTT. The chain joins TRBV18 to TRBJ1-1; tentative D call: TRBD1 (5 bases). CDR1 KGHSH and CDR2 LQKENI come from the germline V gene. The CDR3 has 13 residues. Trimming removed 0 bases at V and 6 bases at J, with 8 bases between.

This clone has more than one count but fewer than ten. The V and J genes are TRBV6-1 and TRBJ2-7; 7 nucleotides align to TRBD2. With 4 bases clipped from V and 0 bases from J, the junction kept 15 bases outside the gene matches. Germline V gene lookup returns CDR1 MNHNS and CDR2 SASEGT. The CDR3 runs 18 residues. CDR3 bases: TGTGCCAGCAGTGGGCCCCGTCGTAGGCGGGGGACCTCCTACGAGCAGTACTTC. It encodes CASSGPRRRRGTSYEQYF.

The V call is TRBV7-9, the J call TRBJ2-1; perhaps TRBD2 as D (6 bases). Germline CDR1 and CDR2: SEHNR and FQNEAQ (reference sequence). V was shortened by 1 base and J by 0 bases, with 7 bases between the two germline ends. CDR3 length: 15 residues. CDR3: CASSLVAVSYNEQFF. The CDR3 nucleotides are TGTGCCAGCAGCTTAGTAGCGGTCTCCTACAATGAGCAGTTCTTC.

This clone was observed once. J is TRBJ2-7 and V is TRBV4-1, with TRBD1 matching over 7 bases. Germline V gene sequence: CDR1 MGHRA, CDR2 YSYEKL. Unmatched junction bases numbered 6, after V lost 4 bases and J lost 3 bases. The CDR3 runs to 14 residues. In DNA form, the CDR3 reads TGCGCCAGCAGCCGAACGGGACAGTTCTACGAGCAGTACTTC. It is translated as CASSRTGQFYEQYF.

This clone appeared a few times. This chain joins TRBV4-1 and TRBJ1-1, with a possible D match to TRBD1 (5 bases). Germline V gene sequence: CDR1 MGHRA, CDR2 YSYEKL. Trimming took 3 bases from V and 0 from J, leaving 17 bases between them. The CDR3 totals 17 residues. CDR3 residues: CASSQLGGPGLNTEAFF. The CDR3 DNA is TGCGCCAGCAGCCAGCTCGGTGGCCCAGGGCTGAACACTGAAGCTTTCTTT.

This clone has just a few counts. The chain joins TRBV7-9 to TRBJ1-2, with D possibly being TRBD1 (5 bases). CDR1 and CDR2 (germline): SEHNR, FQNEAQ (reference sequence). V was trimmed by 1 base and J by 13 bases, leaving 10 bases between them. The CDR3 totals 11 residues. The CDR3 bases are TGTGCCAGCAGCTTAGAACGGCAGGGCACCTTC. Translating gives CASSLERQGTF. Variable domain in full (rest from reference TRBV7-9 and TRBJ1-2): DTGVSQNPRHKITKRGQNVTFRCDPISEHNRLYWYRQTLGQGPEFLTYFQNEAQLEKSRLLSDRFSAERPKGSFSTLEIQRTEQGDSAMYLCASSLERQGTFGSGTRLTVV.

CDR3 region: CATSRVLWTSGGYEQYF. The CDR3 DNA follows: TGTGCCACCAGCAGAGTCTTATGGACTAGCGGGGGATACGAGCAGTACTTC. The rearrangement uses TRBV15 and TRBJ2-7, with 13 bases lining up with TRBD2. V shed 1 base, J shed 4 bases, and the junction held 7 bases outside the gene matches. The germline CDR1 and CDR2 sequences are LNHNV and YYDKDF (reference sequence). The CDR3 extends over 17 amino acids. The full variable domain, completed using reference TRBV15 and TRBJ2-7, is DAMVIQNPRYQVTQFGKPVTLSCSQTLNHNVMYWYQQKSSQAPKLLFHYYDKDFNNEADTPDNFQSRRPNTSFCFLDIRSPGLGDTAMYLCATSRVLWTSGGYEQYFGPGTRLTVT.

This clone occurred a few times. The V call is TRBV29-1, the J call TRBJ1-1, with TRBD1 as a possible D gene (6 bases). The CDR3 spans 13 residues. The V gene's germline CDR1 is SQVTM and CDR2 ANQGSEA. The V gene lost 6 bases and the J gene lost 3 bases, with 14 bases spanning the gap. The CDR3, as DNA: TGCAGCGTCTTGACAGGTTATCACACTGAAGCTTTCTTT. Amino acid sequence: CSVLTGYHTEAFF. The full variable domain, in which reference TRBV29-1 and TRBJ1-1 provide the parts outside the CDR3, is SAVISQKPSRDICQRGTSLTIQCQVDSQVTMMFWYRQQPGQSLTLIATANQGSEATYESGFVIDKFPISRPNLTFSTLTVSNMSPEDSSIYLCSVLTGYHTEAFFGQGTRLTVV.

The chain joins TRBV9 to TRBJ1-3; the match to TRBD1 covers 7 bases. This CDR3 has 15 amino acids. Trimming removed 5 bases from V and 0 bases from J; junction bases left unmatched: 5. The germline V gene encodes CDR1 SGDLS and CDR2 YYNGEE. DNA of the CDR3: TGTGCCAGCAGAAGGGGACAGTCCTCTGGAAACACCATATATTTT. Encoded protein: CASRRGQSSGNTIYF.

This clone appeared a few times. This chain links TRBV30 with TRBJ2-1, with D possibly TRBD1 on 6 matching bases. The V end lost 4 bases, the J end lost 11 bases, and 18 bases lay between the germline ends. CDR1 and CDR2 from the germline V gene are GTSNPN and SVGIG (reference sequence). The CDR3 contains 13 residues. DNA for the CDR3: TGTGCCTGGACCACCCCGACAGGTCCCAAGCAGTTCTTC. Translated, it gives CAWTTPTGPKQFF.

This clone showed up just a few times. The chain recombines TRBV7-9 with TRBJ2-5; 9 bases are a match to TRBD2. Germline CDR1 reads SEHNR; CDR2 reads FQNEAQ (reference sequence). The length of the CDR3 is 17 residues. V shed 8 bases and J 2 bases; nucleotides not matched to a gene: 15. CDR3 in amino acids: CASRTRLADPDQETQYF. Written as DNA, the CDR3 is TGTGCCAGCCGAACCCGACTAGCGGACCCCGATCAAGAGACCCAGTACTTC.

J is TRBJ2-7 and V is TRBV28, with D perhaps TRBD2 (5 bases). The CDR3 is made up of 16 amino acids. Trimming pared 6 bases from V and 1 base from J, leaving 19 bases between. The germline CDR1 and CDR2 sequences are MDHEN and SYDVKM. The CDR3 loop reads CASSPADSRESYEQYF. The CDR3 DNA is TGTGCCAGCAGCCCCGCGGACTCGAGGGAATCCTACGAGCAGTACTTC.

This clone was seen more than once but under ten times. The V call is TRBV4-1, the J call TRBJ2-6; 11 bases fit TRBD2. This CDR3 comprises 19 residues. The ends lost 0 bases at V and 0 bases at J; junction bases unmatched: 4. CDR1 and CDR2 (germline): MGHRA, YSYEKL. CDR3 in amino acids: CASSQDSGRVSSGANVLTF. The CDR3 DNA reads TGCGCCAGCAGCCAAGATAGCGGGAGGGTTAGCTCTGGGGCCAACGTCCTGACTTTC.

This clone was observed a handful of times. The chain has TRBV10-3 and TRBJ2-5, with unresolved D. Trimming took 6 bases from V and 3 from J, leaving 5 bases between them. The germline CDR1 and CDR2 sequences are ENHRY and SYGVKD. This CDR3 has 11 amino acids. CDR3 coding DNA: TGTGCCATCAGACACGAAGAGACCCAGTACTTC. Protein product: CAIRHEETQYF.

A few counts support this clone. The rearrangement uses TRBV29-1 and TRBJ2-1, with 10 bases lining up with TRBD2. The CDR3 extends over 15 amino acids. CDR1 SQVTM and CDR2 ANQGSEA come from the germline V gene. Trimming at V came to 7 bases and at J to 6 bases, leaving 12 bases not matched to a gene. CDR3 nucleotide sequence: TGCAGCGATCTAGTGCTAGCGGGAGTTAGCAATGAGCAGTTCTTC. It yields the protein CSDLVLAGVSNEQFF.